One sample yielded the 22 T cell receptor beta chains listed below, sequenced in a study of CD8+CD57+ T cells in acquired aplastic anemia. Genomic DNA was employed as the template in profiling TCR beta VDJ and CDR3. TCRdb called the reads again in MiXCR, with one record for every CDR3 protein. The table includes around 180,000 distinct CDR3 sequences, 63% detected once. The material sequenced was sorted CD4+, CD8+, or CD8+CD57+ T cells (not recorded which) from PBMCs. Receptors originate from a human donor in good health.

The chain combines TRBV9 with TRBJ1-6; D call uncertain. CDR1 is SGDLS and CDR2 is YYNGEE in the germline V gene. V lost 3 bases and J lost 4, with 2 bases in between. This CDR3 region has 12 residues. CDR3: CASSGYNSPLHF. The CDR3 region has the DNA TGTGCCAGCAGCGGGTATAATTCACCCCTCCACTTT.

This rearrangement joins TRBV15 to TRBJ1-1; D is possibly TRBD1 (5 bases). From germline, CDR1 is LNHNV and CDR2 YYDKDF (reference sequence). Deletions cut 3 bases from V and 6 bases from J, with 11 bases between. The CDR3 runs to 13 residues. CDR3 nucleotide sequence: TGTGCCACCAGCAGGAGGGGCACGGCTGAAGCTTTCTTT. Translated: CATSRRGTAEAFF.

Sample share makes this clonotype medium-sized. V usage is TRBV15 and J usage is TRBJ1-2; maybe TRBD1 (5 bases). The CDR3 sequence is 13 residues long. V dropped 1 base and J dropped 8 bases, with 11 bases sitting between them. CDR1 is LNHNV, CDR2 YYDKDF, per germline (reference sequence). The CDR3 region is CATSRGAGRGYTF. The CDR3, as DNA: TGTGCCACCAGCAGAGGAGCGGGGCGAGGCTACACCTTC.

J is TRBJ2-2 and V is TRBV19, with 10 bases identical to TRBD1. Germline-derived CDR1 and CDR2 are LNHDA and SQIVND (reference sequence). This CDR3 comprises 16 residues. V dropped 3 bases and J dropped 4; count of bases not matched to a gene: 5. CDR3 bases: TGTGCCAGTAGTATGAGGGACAGGGGACGCACCGGGGAGCTGTTTTTT. It encodes CASSMRDRGRTGELFF.

Details on this clonotype: Since a much larger clone is just one base distant, this may be a read error. The missing conserved phenylalanine or tryptophan at the end of this CDR3 makes a read error likely. V is TRBV3-1 and J is TRBJ2-7; unclear D gene. This CDR3 is built from 12 residues. Germline CDR1 and CDR2: LGHDT and YNNKEL (reference sequence). Trimming took off 1 base at V and 5 bases at J, with 6 bases between the two ends. The DNA for the CDR3 is TGTGCCAGCAGCCAAGTCCCGCACGAGCAGTACCTC. This encodes CASSQVPHEQYL.

The chain links TRBV19 to TRBJ2-1; D might be TRBD1 or TRBD2, each matching 5 bases. CDR1 LNHDA and CDR2 SQIVND come from the germline V gene (reference sequence). V lost 1 base, J lost 2 bases, and 12 bases lay in between. The CDR3 is 16 residues long. CDR3 sequence: CASSIGQGEAYNEQFF. CDR3 sequence (DNA): TGTGCCAGTAGTATAGGGCAGGGAGAGGCCTACAATGAGCAGTTCTTC. Full variable domain (missing parts from reference TRBV19 and TRBJ2-1): DGGITQSPKYLFRKEGQNVTLSCEQNLNHDAMYWYRQDPGQGLRLIYYSQIVNDFQKGDIAEGYSVSREKKESFPLTVTSAQKNPTAFYLCASSIGQGEAYNEQFFGPGTRLTVL.

Many counts were recorded for this clonotype. The genes are TRBV9 and TRBJ1-3, with TRBD1 as a possible D gene (6 bases). Trimming removed 5 bases from V and 1 base from J, with 10 bases in between. Germline CDR1 and CDR2: SGDLS and YYNGEE. This CDR3 has 14 residues. As DNA, the CDR3 is TGTGCCAGCAGTCTTGGGACATCTGGAAACACCATATATTTT. Translation gives CASSLGTSGNTIYF.

DNA of the CDR3: TGTGCCAGCATGCTGACCGGGACTAGGAATGCAGATACGCAGTATTTT. This gives the protein CASMLTGTRNADTQYF. This sequence joins TRBV2 and TRBJ2-3, with 8 nucleotides matching TRBD2. Germline loops: CDR1 SNHLY, CDR2 FYNNEI. This CDR3 is 16 amino acids long. Trimming at V came to 7 bases and at J to 4 bases, leaving 13 bases not matched to a gene.

This rearrangement joins TRBV24-1 to TRBJ2-7; TRBD2 agrees at 11 bases. CDR3 length: 16 amino acids. The V and J ends lost 3 bases and 5 bases, in that order; junction bases with no gene match: 8. Germline CDR1 and CDR2: KGHDR and SFDVKD. CDR3 protein: CATSDPNSGRAHEQYF. DNA for the CDR3: TGTGCCACCAGTGATCCAAATAGCGGGAGGGCCCACGAGCAGTACTTC.

This clonotype was recorded once. The rearrangement links TRBV10-3 to TRBJ1-1; D not certain. Between the trimmed V and J ends, which lost 6 bases and 0 bases, there was a span of 14 bases. The CDR3 is made up of 15 amino acids. Germline CDR1 ENHRY, CDR2 SYGVKD. CDR3 in amino acids: CAIRGLDSMNTEAFF. CDR3 in DNA: TGTGCCATCAGGGGCTTGGACTCCATGAACACTGAAGCTTTCTTT.

This clonotype occurred many times. The chain employs TRBV7-8 and TRBJ1-3; D call uncertain. This CDR3 has 14 amino acids. The germline V gene encodes CDR1 SGHVS and CDR2 FQNEAQ. V shed 5 bases and J shed 3 bases, with 11 bases lying between them. CDR3 sequence (DNA): TGTGCCAGCAGCCAAAAAGGGATTGGAAACACCATATATTTT. Translated: CASSQKGIGNTIYF.

Concerning this clonotype: One end of the junction is discordant with germline, which a read error may explain. The chain uses TRBV24-1 and TRBJ2-4; TRBD1 matches 10 bases. CDR3 size: 14 residues. CDR1 and CDR2 from the germline V gene are KGHDR and SFDVKD. The DNA of the CDR3 is TGTGCCACCAGTGATTGGGACAGGGGTGACATTCAGTGCTTC. It yields the protein CATSDWDRGDIQCF.

The rearrangement links TRBV12-3 or TRBV12-4 to TRBJ2-3, with a tentative D call TRBD1 (7 bases). The CDR3 runs to 14 residues. Trimming cost V 6 bases and J 4 bases, with 14 bases left between them. The CDR3 region has the DNA TGTGCCAGCAGACAGGGGACTTCCTCAGATACGCAGTATTTT. It encodes CASRQGTSSDTQYF.

The CDR3 loop reads CASSHQGFRDNEQFF. As DNA, the CDR3 is TGTGCCAGCAGTCATCAGGGTTTTCGGGACAATGAGCAGTTCTTC. This sequence joins TRBV27 and TRBJ2-1, with a tentative D call TRBD1 (5 bases). Trimming left V 5 bases short and J 5 bases short, with 16 bases between. The CDR3 sequence is 15 residues long. The germline V gene has CDR1 MNHEY and CDR2 SMNVEV (reference sequence).

The chain combines TRBV19 with TRBJ1-6; no reliable D call. The CDR3 runs 14 residues. With 3 bases removed from V and 4 bases from J, the gap between germline ends came to 7 bases. Germline V gene data show CDR1 as LNHDA and CDR2 as SQIVND (reference sequence). The CDR3 DNA follows: TGTGCCAGTAGTATCAGTGTGTATAATTCACCCCTCCACTTT. Translation: CASSISVYNSPLHF.

This clonotype was observed at least ten times. The V gene is TRBV5-8, the J gene TRBJ1-5; the D gene is possibly TRBD1 (5 bases). Per germline, CDR1 SGHTS and CDR2 YDEGEE. This CDR3 contains 14 residues. V was pared by 3 bases and J by 7 bases, with 14 bases between. DNA of the CDR3: TGTGCCAGCAGCTCGTTTGAGGAGGGGCAGCCCCAGCATTTT. Its protein product is CASSSFEEGQPQHF.

This clonotype has only one observation. As DNA, the CDR3 is TGTGCCATCAGTGGCGGCCCGGAGTACAATGAGCAGTTCTTC. Encoded protein: CAISGGPEYNEQFF. The chain recombines TRBV10-3 with TRBJ2-1; D remains unclear. V lost 4 bases and J 4 bases, leaving 11 bases between the germline ends. The CDR3 spans 14 residues. Germline V gene sequence: CDR1 ENHRY, CDR2 SYGVKD.

This clonotype was seen many times. This sequence joins TRBV4-1 and TRBJ2-3, with a tentative D call TRBD1 (6 bases). The CDR3 is 17 residues long. Trimming stripped 0 bases from V and 0 bases from J, with 13 bases between. Per germline, CDR1 MGHRA and CDR2 YSYEKL. The CDR3 sequence is CASSQDWTDFSTDTQYF. The CDR3 bases are TGCGCCAGCAGCCAAGATTGGACAGATTTTAGCACAGATACGCAGTATTTT.

This chain connects TRBV3-1 to TRBJ2-3; D is possibly TRBD2 (6 bases). CDR3 size: 12 residues. The germline gives CDR1 LGHDT, CDR2 YNNKEL (reference sequence). Trimming removed 3 bases from V and 6 bases from J, with 7 bases in between. CDR3 sequence: CASSHGTDTQYF. CDR3 DNA: TGTGCCAGCAGCCACGGGACTGATACGCAGTATTTT.

J is TRBJ2-4 and V is TRBV25-1, with 8 bases matching TRBD1. This CDR3 is 21 amino acids long. The junction had 21 bases not matched to a gene; V was cut back by 4 bases and J by 1 base. Germline CDR1 reads MGHDK; CDR2 reads SYGVNS. The CDR3 sequence: CASSGMEPGQVSTGAKNIQYF. The CDR3 DNA reads as TGTGCCAGCAGTGGCATGGAGCCGGGACAGGTGTCGACGGGGGCCAAAAACATTCAGTACTTC.

The gene calls are TRBV6-5 and TRBJ2-5; D is unclear. Per germline, CDR1 MNHEY and CDR2 SVGAGI. Trimming pared 8 bases from V and 9 bases from J, leaving 13 bases between. This CDR3 has 11 residues. The CDR3 bases are TGTGCCAGCCGTTTCCGGGCGGCCCAGTACTTC. Amino acid sequence: CASRFRAAQYF.

V is TRBV7-9 and J is TRBJ2-5; D unclear. Trimming took 5 bases from V and 5 from J, leaving 18 bases between them. Looked up from germline, CDR1 is SEHNR and CDR2 is FQNEAQ (reference sequence). The CDR3 length is 15 residues. The chain's CDR3 is CASSPAVSHPETQYF. DNA for the CDR3: TGTGCCAGCAGCCCGGCAGTCTCTCACCCCGAGACCCAGTACTTC.